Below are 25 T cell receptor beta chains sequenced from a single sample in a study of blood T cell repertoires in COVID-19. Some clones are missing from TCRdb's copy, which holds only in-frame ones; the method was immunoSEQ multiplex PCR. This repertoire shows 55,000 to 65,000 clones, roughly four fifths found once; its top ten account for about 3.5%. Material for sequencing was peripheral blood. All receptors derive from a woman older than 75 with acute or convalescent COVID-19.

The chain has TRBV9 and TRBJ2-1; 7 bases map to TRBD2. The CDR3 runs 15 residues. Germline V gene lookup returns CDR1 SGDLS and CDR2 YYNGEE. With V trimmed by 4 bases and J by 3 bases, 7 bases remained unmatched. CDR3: CASSPDSGFYNEQFF. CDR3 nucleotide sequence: TGTGCCAGCAGCCCCGATAGCGGGTTCTACAATGAGCAGTTCTTC.

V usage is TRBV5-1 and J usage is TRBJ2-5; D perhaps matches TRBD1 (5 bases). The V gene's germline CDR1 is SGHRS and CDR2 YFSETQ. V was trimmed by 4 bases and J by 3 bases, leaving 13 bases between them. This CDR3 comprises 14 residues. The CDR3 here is CASSIRTGEETQYF. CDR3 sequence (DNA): TGCGCCAGCAGCATTCGTACAGGTGAAGAGACCCAGTACTTC.

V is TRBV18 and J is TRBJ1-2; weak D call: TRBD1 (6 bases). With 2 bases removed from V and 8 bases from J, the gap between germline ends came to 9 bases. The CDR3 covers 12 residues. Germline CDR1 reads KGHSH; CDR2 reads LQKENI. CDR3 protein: CASSPKQGGYTF. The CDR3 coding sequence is TGTGCCAGCTCACCAAAACAGGGCGGCTACACCTTC.

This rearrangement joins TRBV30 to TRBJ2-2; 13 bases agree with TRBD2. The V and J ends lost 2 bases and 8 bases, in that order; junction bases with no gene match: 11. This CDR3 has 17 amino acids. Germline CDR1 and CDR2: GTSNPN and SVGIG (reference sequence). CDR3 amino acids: CAWSWSGLAGYTGELFF. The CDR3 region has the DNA TGTGCCTGGAGTTGGTCGGGACTAGCGGGATATACGGGGGAGCTGTTTTTT.

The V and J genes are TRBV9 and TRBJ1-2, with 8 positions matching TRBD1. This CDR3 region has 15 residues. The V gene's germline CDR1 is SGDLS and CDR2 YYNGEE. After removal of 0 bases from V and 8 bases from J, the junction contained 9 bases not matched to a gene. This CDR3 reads CASSVDDRGVRGYTF. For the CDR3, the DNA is TGTGCCAGCAGCGTAGATGACAGGGGTGTTCGGGGCTACACCTTC.

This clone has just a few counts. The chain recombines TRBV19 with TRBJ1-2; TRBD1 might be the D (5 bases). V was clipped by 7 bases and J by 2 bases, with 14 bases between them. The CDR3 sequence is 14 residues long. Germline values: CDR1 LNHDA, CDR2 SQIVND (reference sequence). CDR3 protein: CASTPGTANYGYTF. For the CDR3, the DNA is TGTGCCAGTACCCCAGGGACTGCGAACTATGGCTACACCTTC.

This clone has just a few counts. The CDR3 DNA sequence: TGTGCCACCAGTGATCCCCGGGACACAAGTGTCTACACCTTC. As protein: CATSDPRDTSVYTF. This chain links TRBV24-1 with TRBJ1-2; D is perhaps TRBD1 (6 bases). Germline-derived CDR1 and CDR2 are KGHDR and SFDVKD. CDR3 length equals 14 residues. Trimming cost V 3 bases and J 10 bases, with 17 bases left between them.

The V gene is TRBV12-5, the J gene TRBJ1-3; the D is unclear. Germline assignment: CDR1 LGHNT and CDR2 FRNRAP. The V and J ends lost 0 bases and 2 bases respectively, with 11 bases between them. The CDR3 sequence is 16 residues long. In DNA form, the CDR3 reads TGTGCTAGTGGTTTGGTATCCGGGGTTACTGGAAACACCATATATTTT. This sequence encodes CASGLVSGVTGNTIYF.

CDR3 sequence (DNA): TGTGCCAGCAGCTTAGCCCAGGGTCCCAGTCATAATGAGCAGTTCTTC. Residues: CASSLAQGPSHNEQFF. The rearrangement uses TRBV7-8 and TRBJ2-1; TRBD1 might be the D (5 bases). Trimming shortened V by 0 bases and J by 7 bases, and 16 bases separated the two germline ends. In germline, CDR1 is SGHVS, CDR2 FQNEAQ. This CDR3 is built from 16 residues.

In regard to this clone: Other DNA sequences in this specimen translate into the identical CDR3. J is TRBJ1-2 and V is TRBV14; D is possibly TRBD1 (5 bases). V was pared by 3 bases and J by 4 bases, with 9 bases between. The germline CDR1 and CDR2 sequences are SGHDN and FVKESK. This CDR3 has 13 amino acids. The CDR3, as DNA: TGTGCCAGCAGCCAGGTCCAGGGCTATGGCTACACCTTC. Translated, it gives CASSQVQGYGYTF.

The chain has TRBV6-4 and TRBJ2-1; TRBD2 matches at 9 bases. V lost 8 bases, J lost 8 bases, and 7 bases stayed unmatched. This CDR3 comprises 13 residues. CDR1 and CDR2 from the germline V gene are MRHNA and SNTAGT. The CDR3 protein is CASRREGFDEQFF. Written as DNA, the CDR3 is TGTGCCAGCCGGCGGGAGGGATTCGATGAGCAGTTCTTC.

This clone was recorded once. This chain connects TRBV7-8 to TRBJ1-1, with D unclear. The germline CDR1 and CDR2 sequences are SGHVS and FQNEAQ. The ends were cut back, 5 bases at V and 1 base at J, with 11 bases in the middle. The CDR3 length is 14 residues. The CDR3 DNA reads TGTGCCAGCAGCCCTGGGCCTCAGAACACTGAAGCTTTCTTT. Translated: CASSPGPQNTEAFF.

DNA of the CDR3: TGTGCCAGCAGTTTAAACAGAAACTACGAGCAGTACTTC. Its translation is CASSLNRNYEQYF. V is TRBV27 and J is TRBJ2-7; no clear D gene. Deletions cut 2 bases from V and 3 bases from J, with 8 bases between. The CDR3 length is 13 residues. CDR1 is MNHEY, CDR2 SMNVEV, per germline (reference sequence).

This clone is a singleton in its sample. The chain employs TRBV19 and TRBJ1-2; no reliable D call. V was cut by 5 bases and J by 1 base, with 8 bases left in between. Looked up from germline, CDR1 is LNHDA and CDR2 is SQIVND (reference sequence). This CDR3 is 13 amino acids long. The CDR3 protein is CASSGQVNYGYTF. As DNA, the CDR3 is TGTGCCAGTAGTGGGCAGGTTAACTATGGCTACACCTTC.

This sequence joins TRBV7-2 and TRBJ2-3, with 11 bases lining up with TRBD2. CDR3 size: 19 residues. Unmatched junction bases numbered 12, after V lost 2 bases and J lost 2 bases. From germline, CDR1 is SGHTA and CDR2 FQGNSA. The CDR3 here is CASSLRSAIAGGNTDTQYF. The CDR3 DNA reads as TGTGCCAGCAGCTTACGTTCAGCAATAGCGGGGGGGAACACAGATACGCAGTATTTT.

The DNA of the CDR3 is TGCGCCAGCAGCTTCGGGACTAGCGGAAACCAAGAGACCCAGTACTTC. As protein: CASSFGTSGNQETQYF. The gene calls are TRBV5-1 and TRBJ2-5, with 11 bases fitting TRBD2. The V and J ends lost 2 bases and 0 bases, in that order; junction bases with no gene match: 3. The CDR3 has 16 amino acids. Germline values: CDR1 SGHRS, CDR2 YFSETQ.

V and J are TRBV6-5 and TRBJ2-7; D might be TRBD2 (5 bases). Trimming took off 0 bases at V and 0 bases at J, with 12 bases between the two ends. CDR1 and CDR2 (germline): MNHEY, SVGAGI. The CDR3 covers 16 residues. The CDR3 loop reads CASSYSSGSSSYEQYF. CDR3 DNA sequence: TGTGCCAGCAGTTACTCAAGCGGATCGAGCTCCTACGAGCAGTACTTC.

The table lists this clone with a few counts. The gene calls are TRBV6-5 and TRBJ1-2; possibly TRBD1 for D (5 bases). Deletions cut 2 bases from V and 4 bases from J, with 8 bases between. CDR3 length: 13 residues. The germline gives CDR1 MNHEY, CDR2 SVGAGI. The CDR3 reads CASSYAGSYGYTF. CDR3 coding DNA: TGTGCCAGCAGTTACGCAGGGTCCTATGGCTACACCTTC.

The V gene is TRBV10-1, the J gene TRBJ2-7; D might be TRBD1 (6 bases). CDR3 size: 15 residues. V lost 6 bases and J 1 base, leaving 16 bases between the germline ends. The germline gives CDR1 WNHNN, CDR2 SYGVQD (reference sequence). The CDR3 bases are TGCGCCAGCAGATCAGGGGCTAGCCGATCCTACGAGCAGTACTTC. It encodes CASRSGASRSYEQYF.

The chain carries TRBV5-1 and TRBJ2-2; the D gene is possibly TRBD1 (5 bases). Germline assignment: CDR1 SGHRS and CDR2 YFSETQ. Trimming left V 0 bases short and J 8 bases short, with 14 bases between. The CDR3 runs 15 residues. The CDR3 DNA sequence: TGCGCCAGCAGCTTGGACAGGCCCCCCCAGGGGGAGCTGTTTTTT. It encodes CASSLDRPPQGELFF.

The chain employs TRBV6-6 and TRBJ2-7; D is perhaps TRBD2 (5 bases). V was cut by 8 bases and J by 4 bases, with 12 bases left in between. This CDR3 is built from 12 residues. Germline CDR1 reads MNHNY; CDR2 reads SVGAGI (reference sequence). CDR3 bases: TGTGCCAGCTCCGGCAGAGGGTACGAGCAGTACTTC. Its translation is CASSGRGYEQYF.

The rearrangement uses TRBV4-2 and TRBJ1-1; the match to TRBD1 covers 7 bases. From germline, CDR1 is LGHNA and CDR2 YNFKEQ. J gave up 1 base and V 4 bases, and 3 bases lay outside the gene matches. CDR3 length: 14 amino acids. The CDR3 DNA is TGTGCCAGCAGCCCGACAGGGTGGAACACTGAAGCTTTCTTT. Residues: CASSPTGWNTEAFF.

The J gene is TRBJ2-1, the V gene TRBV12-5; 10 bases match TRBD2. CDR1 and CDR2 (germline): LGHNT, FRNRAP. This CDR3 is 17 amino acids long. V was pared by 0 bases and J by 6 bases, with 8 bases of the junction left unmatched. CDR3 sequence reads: CASGLVLWLAGVNEQFF. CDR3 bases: TGTGCTAGTGGTTTGGTGTTGTGGCTAGCGGGGGTCAATGAGCAGTTCTTC.

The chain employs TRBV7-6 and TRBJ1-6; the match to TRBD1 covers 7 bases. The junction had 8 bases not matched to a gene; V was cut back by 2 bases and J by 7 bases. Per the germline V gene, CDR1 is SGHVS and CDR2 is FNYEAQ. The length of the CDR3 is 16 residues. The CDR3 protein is CASSLRPGQPNSPLHF. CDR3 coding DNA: TGTGCCAGCAGCTTACGGCCGGGACAGCCAAATTCACCCCTCCACTTT.

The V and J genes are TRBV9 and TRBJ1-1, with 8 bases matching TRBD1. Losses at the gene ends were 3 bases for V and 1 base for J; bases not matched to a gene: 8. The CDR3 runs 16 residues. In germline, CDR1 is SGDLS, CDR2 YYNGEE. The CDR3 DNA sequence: TGTGCCAGCAGCGCCCACCTGGGACAGGAGAACACTGAAGCTTTCTTT. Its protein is CASSAHLGQENTEAFF.